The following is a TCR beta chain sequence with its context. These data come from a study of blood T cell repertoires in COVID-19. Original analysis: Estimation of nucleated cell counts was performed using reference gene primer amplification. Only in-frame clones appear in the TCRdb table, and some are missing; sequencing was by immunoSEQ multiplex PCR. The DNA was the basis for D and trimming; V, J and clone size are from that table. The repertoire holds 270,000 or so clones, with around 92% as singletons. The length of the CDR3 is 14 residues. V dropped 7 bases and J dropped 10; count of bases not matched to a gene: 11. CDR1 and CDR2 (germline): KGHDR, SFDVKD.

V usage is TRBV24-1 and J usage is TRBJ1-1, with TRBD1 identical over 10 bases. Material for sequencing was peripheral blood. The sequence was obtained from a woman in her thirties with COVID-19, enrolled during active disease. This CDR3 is CATSSGQGLGGAFF. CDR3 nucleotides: TGTGCCACCAGCTCGGGACAGGGGCTGGGGGGAGCTTTCTTT.